This T cell receptor (beta chain) was captured by sequencing in a study of circulating and synovial CD4+ cells in juvenile arthritis. Profiling relied on immunoSEQ multiplex PCR, and the TCRdb table lists in-frame clones only, not all of them. The table has roughly 3,800 clones, approximately 80% seen once; the top ten hold about 4.6%. V lost 3 bases and J lost 8; bases outside the gene matches: 7. The CDR3 runs to 15 residues. The germline V gene encodes CDR1 LNHDA and CDR2 SQIVND (reference sequence). Study-wide results and caveats: Some such blood samples were as oligoclonal as synovium.

With regard to this clone: What it binds is not known.

Patients with active juvenile idiopathic arthritis donated these samples. This clonotype was obtained from a human donor with juvenile idiopathic arthritis. The chain uses TRBV19 and TRBJ2-1, with 10 bases identical to TRBD1. The specimen was CD4+ T cells from synovial fluid. The CDR3 spells CASSITGTGAHEQFF. DNA for the CDR3: TGTGCCAGTAGTATCACCGGGACAGGGGCGCATGAGCAGTTCTTC.